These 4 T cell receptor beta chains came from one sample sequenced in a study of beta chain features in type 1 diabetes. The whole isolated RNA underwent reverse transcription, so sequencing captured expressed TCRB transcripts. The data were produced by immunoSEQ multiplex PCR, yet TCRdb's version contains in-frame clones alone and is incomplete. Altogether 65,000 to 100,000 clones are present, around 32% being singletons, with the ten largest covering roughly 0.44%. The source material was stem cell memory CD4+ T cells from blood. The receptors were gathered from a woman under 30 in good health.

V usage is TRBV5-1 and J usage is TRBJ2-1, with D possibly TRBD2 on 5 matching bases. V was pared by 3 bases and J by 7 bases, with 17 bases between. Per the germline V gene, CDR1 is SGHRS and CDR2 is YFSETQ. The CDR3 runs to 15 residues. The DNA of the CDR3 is TGCGCCAGCAGCTCCCCGCTGGCGGGTCCAAATGAGCAGTTCTTC. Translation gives CASSSPLAGPNEQFF.

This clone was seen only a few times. This CDR3 is CASSRGGRNNEQFF. The CDR3 nucleotides are TGTGCCAGCAGCCGGGGGGGCCGGAACAATGAGCAGTTCTTC. The J gene is TRBJ2-1, the V gene TRBV7-3; TRBD2 agrees at 8 bases. Germline CDR1 and CDR2: SGHTA and FQGTGA. After removal of 5 bases from V and 5 bases from J, the junction contained 5 bases not matched to a gene. The CDR3 contains 14 residues.

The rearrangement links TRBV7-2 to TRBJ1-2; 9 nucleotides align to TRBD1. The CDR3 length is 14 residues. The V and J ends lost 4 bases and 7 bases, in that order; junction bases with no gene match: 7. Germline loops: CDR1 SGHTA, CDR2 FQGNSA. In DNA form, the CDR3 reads TGTGCCAGCAGCTACCCGGACAGGGGAACTGGCTACACCTTC. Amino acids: CASSYPDRGTGYTF.

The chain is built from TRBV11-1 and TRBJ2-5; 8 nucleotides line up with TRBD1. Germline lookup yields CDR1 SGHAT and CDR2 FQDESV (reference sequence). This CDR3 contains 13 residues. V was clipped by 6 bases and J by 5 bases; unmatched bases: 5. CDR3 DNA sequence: TGTGCCAGCAGTCGACAGGGGCAGGAGACCCAGTACTTC. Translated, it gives CASSRQGQETQYF. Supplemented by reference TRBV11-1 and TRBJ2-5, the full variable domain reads EAEVAQSPRYKITEKSQAVAFWCDPISGHATLYWYRQILGQGPELLVQFQDESVVDDSQLPKDRFSAERLKGVDSTLKIQPAELGDSAMYLCASSRQGQETQYFGPGTRLLVL.